This is a list of T cell receptor beta chains from one sample in a study of cytomegalovirus exposure and HLA in healthy donors. Produced via immunoSEQ multiplex PCR; TCRdb's table is partial and in-frame only. The sample holds 150,000 or so clones, roughly 77% seen once. Sequenced material: PBMCs. These TCRs come from a woman aged 50 to 60 in good health and CMV-seropositive. CDR3s include the opening cysteine and the closing phenylalanine or tryptophan. Each record gives: J gene, clone size, V gene, D gene, CDR3 protein, CDR3 DNA. The D gene is left open where the match is weak. Where a row states a size, it is once, few, many or the class of an expanded clone; other rows omit it.

J: TRBJ2-1; size: .; V: TRBV27; D: TRBD2; CDR3: CASSSGRASPNEQFF; DNA: TGTGCCAGCAGTTCCGGGAGGGCTTCACCTAATGAGCAGTTCTTC
J: TRBJ2-3; size: .; V: TRBV5-1; D: .; CDR3: CASSLDGRRTDTQYF; DNA: TGCGCCAGCAGCTTGGACGGGAGACGCACAGATACGCAGTATTTT
J: TRBJ2-1; size: .; V: TRBV5-6; D: .; CDR3: CASSFDRSSYNEQFF; DNA: TGTGCCAGCAGTTTTGACAGGAGCTCCTACAATGAGCAGTTCTTC
J: TRBJ1-6; size: .; V: TRBV6-1; D: .; CDR3: CAGGGRAPRDSPLHF; DNA: TGTGCCGGCGGGGGGAGGGCCCCGAGGGATTCACCCCTCCACTTT
J: TRBJ2-7; size: .; V: TRBV6-1; D: TRBD1; CDR3: CASRLQGAKFNEQYF; DNA: TGTGCCAGCAGGCTACAGGGGGCAAAGTTCAACGAGCAGTACTTC
J: TRBJ2-5; size: .; V: TRBV27; D: .; CDR3: CASSETQTGGTQYF; DNA: TGTGCCAGCAGTGAAACTCAGACAGGCGGGACCCAGTACTTC
J: TRBJ2-1; size: once; V: TRBV9; D: .; CDR3: CASSTGTSSSYNEQFF; DNA: TGTGCCAGCAGCACCGGGACTTCCAGCTCCTACAATGAGCAGTTCTTC
J: TRBJ2-1; size: few; V: TRBV5-8; D: .; CDR3: CASGRHEQFF; DNA: TGTGCCAGCGGCAGGCATGAGCAGTTCTTC
J: TRBJ2-1; size: .; V: TRBV18; D: .; CDR3: CASSQRRRDGDEQFF; DNA: TGTGCCAGCTCACAAAGACGCAGGGATGGGGATGAGCAGTTCTTC
J: TRBJ2-6; size: .; V: TRBV7-3; D: TRBD2; CDR3: CASSQGLAGLSGANVLTF; DNA: TGTGCCAGCAGCCAGGGGCTAGCGGGGCTCTCTGGGGCCAACGTCCTGACTTTC
J: TRBJ1-2; size: .; V: TRBV5-4; D: TRBD1; CDR3: CASSFFTGRARGNGYTF; DNA: TGTGCCAGCAGCTTCTTTACCGGCAGGGCCAGGGGGAATGGCTACACCTTC
J: TRBJ2-5; size: .; V: TRBV7-7; D: .; CDR3: CASSPGQQETQYF; DNA: TGTGCTAGCAGCCCAGGACAGCAAGAGACCCAGTACTTC
J: TRBJ1-4; size: .; V: TRBV28; D: TRBD1; CDR3: CASSLWDRGRDEKLFF; DNA: TGTGCCAGCAGTTTATGGGACAGGGGGCGAGATGAAAAACTGTTTTTT
J: TRBJ2-7; size: .; V: TRBV4-1; D: .; CDR3: CASSQLPSYYEQYF; DNA: TGCGCCAGCAGCCAATTACCCTCCTACTACGAGCAGTACTTC
J: TRBJ2-3; size: .; V: TRBV9; D: TRBD1; CDR3: CANPSYDRDRVTSTDTQYF; DNA: TGTGCCAACCCCTCTTATGACCGGGACAGGGTAACCTCCACAGATACGCAGTATTTT
J: TRBJ1-3; size: .; V: TRBV11-2; D: .; CDR3: CASSTRMGQSYSGNTIYF; DNA: TGTGCCAGCAGCACCCGAATGGGACAATCTTACTCTGGAAACACCATATATTTT
J: TRBJ2-1; size: .; V: TRBV7-9; D: TRBD2; CDR3: CSSSPWPSGSVPNEQFF; DNA: TGTTCCAGCAGCCCTTGGCCTAGCGGGAGCGTACCCAATGAGCAGTTCTTC
J: TRBJ1-1; size: .; V: TRBV5-1; D: .; CDR3: CASSLAQGSVTEAFF; DNA: TGCGCCAGCAGCTTGGCCCAGGGGAGTGTCACTGAAGCTTTCTTT
J: TRBJ2-5; size: .; V: TRBV7-8; D: TRBD1; CDR3: CASSFGQGVSFETQYF; DNA: TGTGCCAGCAGCTTCGGACAGGGTGTGAGTTTTGAGACCCAGTACTTC
J: TRBJ2-2; size: .; V: TRBV29-1; D: .; CDR3: CSVEDFKRELFF; DNA: TGCAGCGTTGAAGATTTTAAAAGGGAGCTGTTTTTT
J: TRBJ2-5; size: .; V: TRBV5-1; D: TRBD1; CDR3: CASSPGLDRAETQYF; DNA: TGCGCCAGCAGCCCGGGCCTAGACAGGGCGGAGACCCAGTACTTC
J: TRBJ1-2; size: few; V: TRBV6-1; D: .; CDR3: CASSATGSNYGYTF; DNA: TGTGCCAGCAGTGCGACAGGCTCTAACTATGGCTACACCTTC
J: TRBJ1-2; size: .; V: TRBV7-2; D: TRBD1; CDR3: CASSFGQGVRGYTF; DNA: TGTGCCAGCAGCTTCGGACAGGGAGTGAGAGGCTACACCTTC
J: TRBJ2-3; size: .; V: TRBV19; D: .; CDR3: CASSTWDSTDTQYF; DNA: TGTGCCAGTAGTACCTGGGACTCCACAGATACGCAGTATTTT
J: TRBJ2-5; size: few; V: TRBV2; D: .; CDR3: CASSYDQETQYF; DNA: TGTGCCAGCAGTTATGACCAAGAGACCCAGTACTTC
J: TRBJ1-2; size: .; V: TRBV5-1; D: .; CDR3: CASSSRGDGNYGYTF; DNA: TGCGCCAGCAGCTCCCGGGGAGACGGCAACTATGGCTACACCTTC
J: TRBJ2-7; size: .; V: TRBV4-2; D: TRBD1; CDR3: CASSSPGQPYYEQYF; DNA: TGTGCCAGCAGCTCACCGGGACAGCCTTACTACGAGCAGTACTTC
J: TRBJ2-7; size: .; V: TRBV28; D: TRBD1; CDR3: CASSLAGGSYEQYF; DNA: TGTGCCAGCAGTTTGGCAGGGGGTTCCTACGAGCAGTACTTC
J: TRBJ2-3; size: .; V: TRBV5-8; D: TRBD2; CDR3: CASSLSGSGSTDTQYF; DNA: TGTGCCAGCAGCTTGTCCGGTAGCGGGAGCACAGATACGCAGTATTTT
J: TRBJ1-6; size: .; V: TRBV4-3; D: .; CDR3: CASSQERGYSSPLHF; DNA: TGCGCCAGCAGCCAAGAGCGAGGGTACAGTTCACCCCTCCACTTT
J: TRBJ2-3; size: once; V: TRBV6-5; D: .; CDR3: CASTKGTSSTDTQYF; DNA: TGTGCCAGCACCAAAGGGACATCTAGCACAGATACGCAGTATTTT
J: TRBJ1-1; size: once; V: TRBV7-3; D: TRBD1; CDR3: CASSQGRSSGGLTEAFF; DNA: TGTGCCAGCAGCCAAGGCCGGTCCTCAGGGGGGCTCACTGAAGCTTTCTTT
J: TRBJ2-1; size: .; V: TRBV14; D: TRBD2; CDR3: CASSPKPGLWWDEQFF; DNA: TGTGCCAGCAGCCCCAAACCGGGACTATGGTGGGATGAGCAGTTCTTC
J: TRBJ2-1; size: .; V: TRBV4-2; D: .; CDR3: CASSQVSERGQFF; DNA: TGTGCCAGCAGCCAAGTATCTGAGCGAGGCCAGTTCTTC
J: TRBJ1-1; size: few; V: TRBV4-3; D: .; CDR3: CASSQDLRQALTEAFF; DNA: TGCGCCAGCAGCCAAGATCTCAGGCAAGCCCTAACTGAAGCTTTCTTT
J: TRBJ2-1; size: .; V: TRBV7-2; D: TRBD2; CDR3: CASSSLRRTSGRGEQFF; DNA: TGTGCCAGCAGCTCCCTGCGTCGGACTAGCGGGAGGGGTGAGCAGTTCTTC
J: TRBJ2-7; size: few; V: TRBV2; D: .; CDR3: CASGRNYEQYF; DNA: TGTGCCAGCGGTAGAAATTACGAGCAGTACTTC
J: TRBJ2-3; size: .; V: TRBV5-5; D: TRBD1; CDR3: CASSDRGQADTQYF; DNA: TGTGCCAGCAGCGACAGGGGGCAGGCAGATACGCAGTATTTT
J: TRBJ1-5; size: few; V: TRBV6-6; D: .; CDR3: CASSRGQGNQPQHF; DNA: TGTGCCAGCAGTAGAGGTCAGGGGAACCAGCCCCAGCATTTT
J: TRBJ2-1; size: .; V: TRBV15; D: .; CDR3: CATSRDQNNEQFF; DNA: TGTGCCACCAGCAGAGATCAGAACAATGAGCAGTTCTTC
J: TRBJ1-5; size: .; V: TRBV19; D: TRBD1; CDR3: CASSQGGNQPQHF; DNA: TGTGCCAGTTCTCAGGGGGGCAATCAGCCCCAGCATTTT
J: TRBJ1-2; size: .; V: TRBV28; D: TRBD1; CDR3: CASSSPPGQGAWGYTF; DNA: TGTGCCAGCAGTTCACCCCCGGGACAGGGGGCGTGGGGCTACACCTTC
J: TRBJ1-4; size: .; V: TRBV2; D: .; CDR3: CAGRAGLVNEKLFF; DNA: TGTGCCGGACGTGCGGGGTTGGTTAATGAAAAACTGTTTTTT
J: TRBJ2-1; size: few; V: TRBV7-8; D: .; CDR3: CASSPPRGYNEQFF; DNA: TGTGCCAGCAGCCCTCCTCGAGGCTACAATGAGCAGTTCTTC
J: TRBJ2-1; size: .; V: TRBV4-2; D: .; CDR3: CASSQDRLEGEQFF; DNA: TGTGCCAGCAGCCAAGATCGTTTAGAGGGTGAGCAGTTCTTC
J: TRBJ1-1; size: .; V: TRBV4-2; D: TRBD1; CDR3: CASSQYRQGGTEAFF; DNA: TGTGCCAGCAGCCAATATAGACAGGGGGGCACTGAAGCTTTCTTT
J: TRBJ1-2; size: .; V: TRBV11-2; D: .; CDR3: CASSLDMAGGEGHYGYTF; DNA: TGTGCCAGCAGCTTAGATATGGCAGGAGGAGAAGGACACTATGGCTACACCTTC
J: TRBJ1-2; size: .; V: TRBV27; D: .; CDR3: CASSFGGGANYGYTF; DNA: TGTGCCAGCAGTTTCGGGGGGGGAGCTAACTATGGCTACACCTTC
J: TRBJ2-1; size: few; V: TRBV4-3; D: TRBD2; CDR3: CASSPNTRTSGNEQFF; DNA: TGCGCCAGCAGTCCTAACACTAGGACTAGCGGAAATGAGCAGTTCTTC
J: TRBJ2-7; size: .; V: TRBV30; D: .; CDR3: CAWSGTFNEQYF; DNA: TGTGCCTGGAGTGGGACATTTAACGAGCAGTACTTC
J: TRBJ2-5; size: .; V: TRBV28; D: TRBD1; CDR3: CASRTRTGFLETQYF; DNA: TGTGCCAGCAGAACAAGGACAGGGTTTCTAGAGACCCAGTACTTC
J: TRBJ2-7; size: .; V: TRBV14; D: TRBD2; CDR3: CASSQGRGSLYEQYF; DNA: TGTGCCAGCAGCCAAGGGCGGGGGAGCCTCTACGAGCAGTACTTC
J: TRBJ1-1; size: .; V: TRBV7-2; D: TRBD1; CDR3: CASSRRGRGATNTEAFF; DNA: TGTGCCAGCAGTCGAAGGGGGCGGGGGGCAACGAACACTGAAGCTTTCTTT
J: TRBJ1-1; size: few; V: TRBV7-2; D: .; CDR3: CASSLKFSTAEAFF; DNA: TGTGCCAGCAGCTTAAAGTTTAGTACCGCTGAAGCTTTCTTT
J: TRBJ1-3; size: .; V: TRBV28; D: .; CDR3: CASSSGSSSGNTIYF; DNA: TGTGCCAGCAGTTCGGGATCTAGCTCTGGAAACACCATATATTTT
J: TRBJ2-5; size: once; V: TRBV5-4; D: TRBD1; CDR3: CASSLTGAETQYF; DNA: TGTGCCAGCAGCTTGACAGGGGCAGAGACCCAGTACTTC
J: TRBJ2-1; size: few; V: TRBV11-3; D: TRBD1; CDR3: CARGTQGRGFSNEQFF; DNA: TGTGCCAGAGGTACTCAGGGCAGGGGGTTTTCCAATGAGCAGTTCTTC
J: TRBJ2-5; size: .; V: TRBV14; D: .; CDR3: CASSQESGKTQYF; DNA: TGTGCCAGCAGCCAAGAGTCGGGGAAGACCCAGTACTTC
J: TRBJ1-3; size: .; V: TRBV19; D: TRBD1; CDR3: CASSTYRGSGNTIYF; DNA: TGTGCCAGTAGTACCTACAGGGGGTCTGGAAACACCATATATTTT